These 15 T cell receptor beta chains share one sample of origin, sequenced in a study of radiotherapy plus CTLA-4 blockade in lung cancer. Sequenced by immunoSEQ multiplex PCR; TCRdb stores in-frame clones only, minus some. The sample yields 86,000 or so clones, about 78% seen once. The material was peripheral blood, obtained from a patient treated with radiotherapy plus ipilimumab. Source of these receptors: a human donor with non-small cell lung cancer who had a partial response to radiotherapy plus ipilimumab. Some clones in this sample may be carry-over from other donors' samples.

This chain joins TRBV6-1 and TRBJ1-1, with 7 bases that match TRBD1. Germline CDR1 is MNHNS and CDR2 is SASEGT. This CDR3 contains 14 residues. J lost 2 bases, V lost 6 bases, and 6 bases had no gene match. CDR3 nucleotide sequence: TGTGCCAGCAGGAGGGACAGTATAAACACTGAAGCTTTCTTT. It encodes CASRRDSINTEAFF.

V usage is TRBV15 and J usage is TRBJ2-7; no clear D gene. CDR1 and CDR2 from the germline V gene are LNHNV and YYDKDF (reference sequence). Trimming cost V 1 base and J 0 bases, with 16 bases left between them. This CDR3 region has 17 residues. Here the CDR3 reads CATSRAYSPRISYEQYF. CDR3 nucleotides: TGTGCCACCAGCAGAGCCTACAGCCCCCGGATCTCCTACGAGCAGTACTTC.

The chain recombines TRBV7-8 with TRBJ2-3; 9 nucleotides match TRBD1. The CDR3 length is 16 residues. Looked up from germline, CDR1 is SGHVS and CDR2 is FQNEAQ. V gave up 5 bases and J gave up 6 bases; unmatched junction bases: 12. CDR3: CASSPRGTGQSDTQYF. DNA for the CDR3: TGTGCCAGCAGCCCTAGAGGGACAGGGCAATCGGATACGCAGTATTTT.

This clone was detected only a few times. The chain links TRBV9 to TRBJ2-7, with 9 bases identical to TRBD2. There are 15 residues in the CDR3. Germline CDR1 and CDR2: SGDLS and YYNGEE. The junction had 5 bases not matched to a gene; V was cut back by 0 bases and J by 4 bases. The CDR3 sequence: CASSVEASGGYEQYF. The CDR3 DNA sequence: TGTGCCAGCAGCGTAGAGGCCAGCGGGGGGTACGAGCAGTACTTC.

The chain carries TRBV19 and TRBJ2-5, with TRBD1 identical over 8 bases. Gene TRBJ2-7 matches the end of the DNA better, so the J call may be wrong. This CDR3 has 14 amino acids. Per the germline V gene, CDR1 is LNHDA and CDR2 is SQIVND (reference sequence). The CDR3 protein is CASSFNRGTYEQYF. Written as DNA, the CDR3 is TGTGCCAGTAGTTTCAACAGGGGGACCTACGAGCAGTACTTC.

This clone has only one observation. At one end, the junction sequence differs from germline, possibly due to a read error. The V and J genes are TRBV2 and TRBJ2-7; the D gene is possibly TRBD2 (6 bases). Germline lookup yields CDR1 SNHLY and CDR2 FYNNEI. The CDR3 contains 16 residues. CDR3 sequence (DNA): TGTGCCAGCAGTCCTCCCCGATTGCGGGATTCCTTCGAGCAGTACTTC. Translated, it gives CASSPPRLRDSFEQYF.

The chain carries TRBV2 and TRBJ2-5, with TRBD2 matching 8 bases. Trimming cost V 4 bases and J 5 bases; bases outside gene matches: 6. The CDR3 totals 14 residues. Germline-derived CDR1 and CDR2 are SNHLY and FYNNEI. The CDR3 spells CASSASGGHETQYF. The CDR3 bases are TGTGCCAGCAGTGCATCGGGGGGGCACGAGACCCAGTACTTC.

This clone was picked up one time. This chain joins TRBV6-1 and TRBJ2-7, with a weak D call TRBD2 (5 bases). V was pared by 3 bases and J by 4 bases, with 19 bases between. Germline assignment: CDR1 MNHNS and CDR2 SASEGT. This CDR3 contains 16 residues. The CDR3 nucleotides are TGTGCCAGCAGTGACCCCAGAGGGTCCAGAGTTTACGAGCAGTACTTC. Its protein is CASSDPRGSRVYEQYF.

As for this clone: Distinct nucleotide sequences in the sample also encode this CDR3. The chain joins TRBV5-1 to TRBJ2-5; the D gene is possibly TRBD1 (6 bases). V was trimmed by 2 bases and J by 1 base, leaving 9 bases between them. CDR3 length: 14 amino acids. CDR1 is SGHRS and CDR2 is YFSETQ in the germline V gene. The CDR3 here is CASSLGGPQETQYF. The CDR3 DNA is TGCGCCAGCAGCTTAGGGGGTCCCCAAGAGACCCAGTACTTC.

This clone was found a few times. V is TRBV28 and J is TRBJ1-2; D is ambiguous. This CDR3 is 15 amino acids long. CDR1 is MDHEN and CDR2 is SYDVKM in the germline V gene. The V and J ends lost 2 bases and 6 bases respectively, with 16 bases between them. CDR3 bases: TGTGCCAGCAGTTTACTAGGGAGAGGGAAGGATGGCTACACCTTC. It specifies CASSLLGRGKDGYTF.

CDR3 protein: CAISPVGWSRGQETQYF. DNA of the CDR3: TGTGCCATCAGTCCCGTTGGCTGGTCTCGAGGACAAGAGACCCAGTACTTC. The chain recombines TRBV10-3 with TRBJ2-5; unclear D gene. In germline, CDR1 is ENHRY, CDR2 SYGVKD. This CDR3 contains 17 residues. The germline V and J ends were trimmed by 5 bases and 2 bases, with 21 bases remaining between them.

A remark on this clone: This specimen includes other DNA sequences encoding the same CDR3. The chain recombines TRBV6-5 with TRBJ2-7, with 7 bases matching TRBD1. The length of the CDR3 is 14 residues. Trimming took 5 bases from V and 2 from J; bases not matched to a gene: 6. Germline V gene data show CDR1 as MNHEY and CDR2 as SVGAGI. The CDR3 DNA reads TGTGCCAGCAGTGCGGACAGGTTTCCCTACGAGCAGTACTTC. Translation gives CASSADRFPYEQYF.

This clone was counted many times. The rearrangement links TRBV5-1 to TRBJ1-2; 8 bases map to TRBD1. Germline V CDR1 and CDR2: SGHRS, YFSETQ. Germline trimming cut 7 bases from V and 4 bases from J; bases unmatched to any gene: 18. The CDR3 sequence is 17 residues long. CDR3 DNA: TGCGCCAGCCGACTTCAGCCTGGACAGGGCGTTTCCTATGGCTACACCTTC. Residues: CASRLQPGQGVSYGYTF.

The count of this clone is one. The V and J genes are TRBV18 and TRBJ2-7; TRBD1 aligns across 9 bases. V was clipped by 2 bases and J by 3 bases; unmatched bases: 2. CDR1 and CDR2 (germline): KGHSH, LQKENI. The CDR3 has 14 amino acids. The CDR3 is CASSPNRGHYEQYF. CDR3 sequence (DNA): TGTGCCAGCTCACCAAACAGGGGGCACTACGAGCAGTACTTC. Full variable domain (outside the CDR3, taken from reference TRBV18 and TRBJ2-7): NAGVMQNPRHLVRRRGQEARLRCSPMKGHSHVYWYRQLPEEGLKFMVYLQKENIIDESGMPKERFSAEFPKEGPSILRIQQVVRGDSAAYFCASSPNRGHYEQYFGPGTRLTVT.

This clone was seen once. The chain is built from TRBV7-2 and TRBJ2-3, with TRBD2 identical over 7 bases. The CDR3 runs 14 residues. Per germline, CDR1 SGHTA and CDR2 FQGNSA. After removal of 4 bases from V and 9 bases from J, the junction contained 10 bases not matched to a gene. For the CDR3, the DNA is TGTGCCAGCAGCTCCAACCCTGCGGGGGACACGCAGTATTTT. This gives the protein CASSSNPAGDTQYF.